The 16 T cell receptor beta chains in this list originate from one sample, sequenced in a study of preoperative IRX-2 immunotherapy in early breast cancer. Sequencing used immunoSEQ multiplex PCR; TCRdb keeps in-frame clones, though not all of them. This table holds around 25,000 clones, 85% to 95% found once. The sample's treatment: preoperative locoregional IRX-2 cytokine immunotherapy. Source: tumor tissue, taken after IRX-2 immunotherapy. The receptors here all came from a human donor with breast cancer.

CDR3 sequence: CASSVAGTGNEQYF. CDR3 DNA: TGTGCCAGCAGCGTAGCCGGGACAGGGAACGAGCAGTACTTC. The rearrangement links TRBV9 to TRBJ2-7; 9 bases line up with TRBD1. The CDR3 spans 14 residues. CDR1 is SGDLS and CDR2 is YYNGEE in the germline V gene. The V gene end was trimmed by 0 bases and the J gene end by 5 bases; junction bases not matched to a gene: 3.

The rearrangement joins TRBV12-5 to TRBJ1-1; a weak D match, TRBD1 (6 bases). The CDR3 has 15 amino acids. Trimming left V 2 bases short and J 5 bases short, with 15 bases between. Per germline, CDR1 LGHNT and CDR2 FRNRAP. The CDR3 reads CASGLFGGSNTEAFF. CDR3 DNA sequence: TGTGCTAGTGGTTTGTTTGGGGGCAGTAATACTGAAGCTTTCTTT.

V and J are TRBV5-1 and TRBJ1-5; TRBD1 is a possible D gene (5 bases). Germline V gene lookup returns CDR1 SGHRS and CDR2 YFSETQ. The V end lost 0 bases, the J end lost 9 bases, and 13 bases lay between the germline ends. The CDR3 runs 14 residues. The CDR3 DNA follows: TGCGCCAGCAGCTTGGCCGGGGCCCCGGCGCCCCAGCATTTT. As protein: CASSLAGAPAPQHF.

A word on this clone: The sample carries other DNA sequences with the same CDR3. V gene TRBV2 combines with J gene TRBJ1-6; possible D gene TRBD1, 5 bases. The CDR3 runs to 14 residues. V dropped 3 bases and J dropped 9 bases, with 12 bases sitting between them. The germline gives CDR1 SNHLY, CDR2 FYNNEI. The CDR3 sequence: CASSDNRGGSPLHF. The CDR3 nucleotides read TGTGCCAGCAGTGATAATAGGGGCGGTTCACCCCTCCACTTT.

A remark on this clone: Compared with germline, one end of the junction differs, possibly owing to a read error. Other DNA sequences within the sample encode an identical CDR3. This chain uses TRBV4-2 with TRBJ2-1, with 10 bases that match TRBD2. The CDR3 consists of 17 residues. Germline V CDR1 and CDR2: LGHNA, YNFKEQ. The CDR3 loop is CASSQDGGPSGSDEQFF. The CDR3 bases are TGTGCCAGCAGCCAAGATGGCGGCCCTAGCGGGAGCGATGAGCAATTCTTC.

The gene calls are TRBV6-1 and TRBJ2-2; D is unresolved. V was shortened by 7 bases and J by 6 bases, with 6 bases between the two germline ends. The CDR3 extends over 11 amino acids. Per germline, CDR1 MNHNS and CDR2 SASEGT. This CDR3 is CASTLPGELFF. In DNA form, the CDR3 reads TGTGCCAGCACCCTACCCGGGGAGCTGTTTTTT.

The V and J genes are TRBV19 and TRBJ1-2, with TRBD1 identical over 7 bases. This CDR3 comprises 14 residues. The J segment lost 4 bases and the V segment lost 4 bases, leaving 6 bases of the junction unmatched. Germline assignment: CDR1 LNHDA and CDR2 SQIVND (reference sequence). The CDR3 spells CASSRQGSSYGYTF. Here the CDR3 DNA reads TGTGCCAGTAGTAGACAGGGTTCAAGCTATGGCTACACCTTC.

This clone has just one count. This chain links TRBV4-1 with TRBJ2-7; D might be TRBD1 (5 bases). From germline, CDR1 is MGHRA and CDR2 YSYEKL. Trimming took off 3 bases at V and 2 bases at J, with 11 bases between the two ends. This CDR3 contains 14 residues. CDR3 protein: CASSQTTAPYEQYF. In nucleotides, the CDR3 is TGCGCCAGCAGCCAGACGACAGCCCCCTACGAGCAGTACTTC.

The V and J genes are TRBV19 and TRBJ1-2; D is perhaps TRBD1 (6 bases). The CDR3 loop spans 12 amino acids. Between the trimmed V and J ends, which lost 4 bases and 8 bases, there was a span of 11 bases. Germline loops: CDR1 LNHDA, CDR2 SQIVND (reference sequence). The CDR3 here is CASSRDKSGYTF. CDR3 DNA sequence: TGTGCCAGTAGTAGGGACAAAAGCGGCTACACCTTC.

This chain uses TRBV27 with TRBJ2-1, with D perhaps given as TRBD1 or TRBD2 (5 bases each). Germline values: CDR1 MNHEY, CDR2 SMNVEV (reference sequence). V was shortened by 8 bases and J by 2 bases, with 7 bases between the two germline ends. The CDR3 is made up of 12 amino acids. DNA for the CDR3: TGTGCCAGCGGGGGAACCTACAATGAGCAGTTCTTC. Protein sequence: CASGGTYNEQFF.

In DNA, the CDR3 is TGTGCCAGCAGTGGGCAGGGGCGAGAGACCCAGTACTTC. It is translated as CASSGQGRETQYF. The chain has TRBV2 and TRBJ2-5, with TRBD1 as a possible D gene (6 bases). V lost 4 bases, J lost 4 bases, and 10 bases lay in between. In germline, CDR1 is SNHLY, CDR2 FYNNEI. The CDR3 loop spans 13 amino acids.

In this sample, this clone is medium-sized. The CDR3 bases are TGTGCCAGCAGTTTCGCGTTGGAGACCCAGTACTTC. The encoded protein is CASSFALETQYF. The chain combines TRBV28 with TRBJ2-5; D is unresolved. The CDR3 runs to 12 residues. V dropped 3 bases and J dropped 5 bases, with 7 bases sitting between them. Looked up from germline, CDR1 is MDHEN and CDR2 is SYDVKM.

The chain joins TRBV5-1 to TRBJ2-1, with 7 bases aligning to TRBD2. The CDR3 totals 15 residues. V was pared by 0 bases and J by 2 bases, with 2 bases of the junction left unmatched. Germline V gene lookup returns CDR1 SGHRS and CDR2 YFSETQ. For the CDR3, the DNA is TGCGCCAGCAGCTTGGACGGGAGGACCTACAATGAGCAGTTCTTC. It translates to CASSLDGRTYNEQFF.

V and J are TRBV4-1 and TRBJ1-4; the D gene is possibly TRBD1 (5 bases). Germline V gives CDR1 MGHRA, CDR2 YSYEKL. V lost 1 base, J lost 4 bases, and 10 bases lay in between. There are 15 residues in the CDR3. This chain's CDR3 is CASSQADSDNEKLFF. The CDR3 region has the DNA TGCGCCAGCAGCCAAGCAGACAGTGATAATGAAAAACTGTTTTTT.

The chain uses TRBV19 and TRBJ2-5, with D unresolved. The ends were cut back, 5 bases at V and 2 bases at J, with 12 bases in the middle. This CDR3 spans 14 amino acids. CDR1 is LNHDA and CDR2 is SQIVND in the germline V gene (reference sequence). In DNA, the CDR3 is TGTGCCAGTAGTTTACGACGGAGACAAGAGACCCAGTACTTC. Residues: CASSLRRRQETQYF.

J is TRBJ2-2 and V is TRBV4-1; 8 positions agree with TRBD1. V shed 4 bases and J 7 bases; nucleotides not matched to a gene: 8. The CDR3 loop spans 15 amino acids. Germline CDR1 is MGHRA and CDR2 is YSYEKL. The CDR3 DNA reads TGCGCCAGCAGCCCCGAGGACAGGGACTTCGGGGAGCTGTTTTTT. Its translation: CASSPEDRDFGELFF.